This entry lists 25 T cell receptor beta chains sequenced from one sample in a study of cytomegalovirus exposure and HLA in healthy donors. PCR employed 60 Vbeta and 13 Jbeta primers. Repertoires were generated with immunoSEQ multiplex PCR, while TCRdb's copy carries only in-frame clones and drops some. The repertoire holds more than 150,000 clones, roughly 80% seen once, with roughly 7.1% in the top ten. Sequencing input: PBMCs. Receptor source: a woman in her 40s in good health and CMV-seropositive.

Points on this clone: Other DNA sequences in the same sample also yield this CDR3. V gene TRBV28 combines with J gene TRBJ2-7; 11 bases align to TRBD1. Germline V gene data show CDR1 as MDHEN and CDR2 as SYDVKM. The V gene end was trimmed by 6 bases and the J gene end by 4 bases; junction bases not matched to a gene: 5. This CDR3 has 14 residues. CDR3 nucleotide sequence: TGTGCCAGCAGCAGCGGGACAGGGGGTTACGAGCAGTACTTC. Its translation is CASSSGTGGYEQYF.

The chain employs TRBV19 and TRBJ2-2; 9 bases map to TRBD1. Trimming cost V 7 bases and J 7 bases; bases outside gene matches: 7. Germline assignment: CDR1 LNHDA and CDR2 SQIVND (reference sequence). This CDR3 contains 14 residues. This CDR3 reads CASNQDRGIGELFF. The DNA for the CDR3 is TGTGCCAGTAATCAGGACAGGGGCATCGGGGAGCTGTTTTTT.

This clone has more than one count but fewer than ten. This rearrangement joins TRBV19 to TRBJ1-1, with unresolved D. CDR1 is LNHDA, CDR2 SQIVND, per germline (reference sequence). V was clipped by 3 bases and J by 1 base, with 9 bases between them. This CDR3 spans 14 amino acids. The CDR3 sequence is CASSINPGNTEAFF. The CDR3, as DNA: TGTGCCAGTAGTATCAATCCGGGGAACACTGAAGCTTTCTTT. Full variable domain (remainder filled in from reference TRBV19 and TRBJ1-1): DGGITQSPKYLFRKEGQNVTLSCEQNLNHDAMYWYRQDPGQGLRLIYYSQIVNDFQKGDIAEGYSVSREKKESFPLTVTSAQKNPTAFYLCASSINPGNTEAFFGQGTRLTVV.

This rearrangement joins TRBV5-1 to TRBJ1-1; tentatively, D is TRBD1 (6 bases). The V end was cut by 4 bases, the J end by 3 bases, with 13 bases between. Germline values: CDR1 SGHRS, CDR2 YFSETQ. The CDR3 runs 14 residues. CDR3 nucleotides: TGCGCCAGCAGCAGACAGGCTGGAGACACTGAAGCTTTCTTT. Translation gives CASSRQAGDTEAFF.

This chain uses TRBV18 with TRBJ2-3; D is uncertain. The CDR3 runs to 19 residues. CDR1 and CDR2 from the germline V gene are KGHSH and LQKENI. V dropped 6 bases and J dropped 0 bases, with 25 bases sitting between them. CDR3 nucleotides: TGTGCCAGCTCCCCTAGACTCTGGATGTCGAGGAATAGCACAGATACGCAGTATTTT. It codes for CASSPRLWMSRNSTDTQYF.

This chain uses TRBV5-8 with TRBJ1-1; 9 bases align to TRBD1. Trimming removed 4 bases from V and 2 bases from J; junction bases left unmatched: 12. Germline assignment: CDR1 SGHTS and CDR2 YDEGEE. This CDR3 has 17 residues. Written as DNA, the CDR3 is TGTGCCAGCAGCCCTTATCGAGGGGACAGGGCTAACACTGAAGCTTTCTTT. Translation gives CASSPYRGDRANTEAFF.

The V and J genes are TRBV15 and TRBJ1-4, with TRBD1 matching 7 bases. V shed 4 bases, J shed 7 bases, and the junction held 6 bases outside the gene matches. This CDR3 is built from 14 residues. Germline CDR1 LNHNV, CDR2 YYDKDF (reference sequence). As DNA, the CDR3 is TGTGCCACCAGCAAAGACAGGGAGGCTGAAAAACTGTTTTTT. Translation: CATSKDREAEKLFF.

This chain connects TRBV6-1 to TRBJ1-2; 7 bases line up with TRBD1. Germline values: CDR1 MNHNS, CDR2 SASEGT. The J segment lost 5 bases and the V segment lost 1 base, leaving 7 bases of the junction unmatched. This CDR3 spans 15 amino acids. DNA of the CDR3: TGTGCCAGCAGTGAAGTCAGGGGGACAGCATATGGCTACACCTTC. It is translated as CASSEVRGTAYGYTF.

In nucleotides, the CDR3 is TGTGCCAGCAGTTTAGGCAGGGCTGGACCGGGCAATCAGCCCCAGCATTTT. It yields the protein CASSLGRAGPGNQPQHF. The chain has TRBV28 and TRBJ1-5; D may be TRBD1 (5 bases). Trimming left V 2 bases short and J 2 bases short, with 16 bases between. This CDR3 comprises 17 residues. Germline V gene lookup returns CDR1 MDHEN and CDR2 SYDVKM.

The chain combines TRBV5-1 with TRBJ2-7; TRBD1 aligns across 8 bases. The CDR3 has 15 residues. The V gene end was trimmed by 0 bases and the J gene end by 2 bases; junction bases not matched to a gene: 4. The germline CDR1 and CDR2 sequences are SGHRS and YFSETQ. CDR3 nucleotide sequence: TGCGCCAGCAGCTTGGGACAGGGGCGAACCTACGAGCAGTACTTC. It is translated as CASSLGQGRTYEQYF.

The V and J genes are TRBV7-9 and TRBJ2-3; TRBD2 matches 14 bases. Germline values: CDR1 SEHNR, CDR2 FQNEAQ (reference sequence). V lost 5 bases to trimming and J lost 4 bases; unmatched junction nucleotides: 5. The CDR3 sequence is 16 residues long. For the CDR3, the DNA is TGTGCCAGCAGCAGGGGACTAGCGGGAGTGCCAGATACGCAGTATTTT. It yields the protein CASSRGLAGVPDTQYF.

The chain couples TRBV5-1 to TRBJ2-1; no reliable D call. V was trimmed by 3 bases and J by 5 bases, leaving 6 bases between them. This CDR3 spans 12 amino acids. Germline V gene data show CDR1 as SGHRS and CDR2 as YFSETQ. The CDR3 region is CASSWANNEQFF. The CDR3 bases are TGCGCCAGCAGCTGGGCGAACAATGAGCAGTTCTTC. The whole variable domain, filled in from reference TRBV5-1 and TRBJ2-1, reads KAGVTQTPRYLIKTRGQQVTLSCSPISGHRSVSWYQQTPGQGLQFLFEYFSETQRNKGNFPGRFSGRQFSNSRSEMNVSTLELGDSALYLCASSWANNEQFFGPGTRLTVL.

J is TRBJ1-3 and V is TRBV15; TRBD1 might be the D (5 bases). V lost 8 bases to trimming and J lost 4 bases, with 15 bases between them. Germline V gives CDR1 LNHNV, CDR2 YYDKDF (reference sequence). This CDR3 region has 14 residues. The DNA of the CDR3 is TGTGCCACCGCCTTCGGGGGTTTAGGAAACACCATATATTTT. Translation: CATAFGGLGNTIYF.

The V call is TRBV28, the J call TRBJ1-1, with unresolved D. Germline CDR1 reads MDHEN; CDR2 reads SYDVKM. Trimming pared 2 bases from V and 7 bases from J, leaving 14 bases between. The CDR3 loop spans 14 amino acids. CDR3 sequence (DNA): TGTGCCAGCAGTTTAGGGGAGGCTAAAGATGAAGCTTTCTTT. Its protein is CASSLGEAKDEAFF.

The chain has TRBV2 and TRBJ2-3; TRBD1 is a possible D gene (5 bases). The CDR3 extends over 14 amino acids. V shed 3 bases and J shed 3 bases, with 10 bases lying between them. CDR1 and CDR2 (germline): SNHLY, FYNNEI. The CDR3 DNA reads TGTGCCAGCAGTGAGCAGGGCAAAACAGATACGCAGTATTTT. Its translation: CASSEQGKTDTQYF.

CDR3 nucleotides: TGTGCCAGCAGTTTAGGACAGGGTATTGGAGCTTTCTTT. Its translation is CASSLGQGIGAFF. The V gene is TRBV28, the J gene TRBJ1-1; 8 nucleotides match TRBD1. This CDR3 contains 13 residues. In germline, CDR1 is MDHEN, CDR2 SYDVKM. J lost 10 bases, V lost 2 bases, and 6 bases had no gene match.

This chain joins TRBV7-9 and TRBJ1-2, with 7 positions matching TRBD1. CDR1 is SEHNR, CDR2 FQNEAQ, per germline (reference sequence). V lost 5 bases, J lost 0 bases, and 12 bases stayed unmatched. The CDR3 contains 17 residues. The CDR3 is CASSPTQLQGANYGYTF. CDR3 coding DNA: TGTGCCAGCAGCCCTACCCAACTGCAGGGGGCTAACTATGGCTACACCTTC.

This clone has just a few counts. J is TRBJ2-2 and V is TRBV2; TRBD2 aligns across 11 bases. CDR1 is SNHLY and CDR2 is FYNNEI in the germline V gene. Trimming at V came to 7 bases and at J to 6 bases, leaving 7 bases not matched to a gene. This CDR3 spans 15 amino acids. This CDR3 reads CASKIAGGRAGELFF. The CDR3 DNA is TGTGCCAGCAAAATAGCGGGAGGGCGGGCCGGGGAGCTGTTTTTT.

As for this clone: Other DNA sequences in the same sample also yield this CDR3. V and J are TRBV27 and TRBJ2-7, with TRBD2 as a possible D gene (6 bases). This CDR3 has 13 amino acids. Trimming shortened V by 3 bases and J by 1 base, and 7 bases separated the two germline ends. Germline V lookup: CDR1 MNHEY, CDR2 SMNVEV (reference sequence). The CDR3 reads CASSLTSSYEQYF. DNA for the CDR3: TGTGCCAGCAGTTTGACTAGTTCCTACGAGCAGTACTTC.

The CDR3, as DNA: TGTGCCACCGGGATTGGGTTGGGGACCTACGAGCAGTACTTC. Residues: CATGIGLGTYEQYF. The chain couples TRBV6-6 to TRBJ2-7; a possible D gene is TRBD2 (5 bases). Germline CDR1 and CDR2: MNHNY and SVGAGI (reference sequence). Trimming removed 10 bases at V and 2 bases at J, with 18 bases between. The CDR3 has 14 amino acids.

J is TRBJ1-1 and V is TRBV9; 7 bases match TRBD1. The germline V gene has CDR1 SGDLS and CDR2 YYNGEE. V dropped 4 bases and J dropped 1; count of bases not matched to a gene: 7. This CDR3 contains 15 residues. CDR3: CASSPRDRENTEAFF. For the CDR3, the DNA is TGTGCCAGCAGCCCCCGCGACAGGGAGAACACTGAAGCTTTCTTT.

The gene calls are TRBV10-1 and TRBJ1-1; D is unclear. The length of the CDR3 is 15 residues. CDR1 is WNHNN, CDR2 SYGVQD, per germline (reference sequence). V lost 0 bases and J lost 4, with 12 bases in between. This CDR3 reads CASSESRSQVTEAFF. The CDR3 coding sequence is TGCGCCAGCAGTGAGTCTCGTTCCCAGGTCACTGAAGCTTTCTTT.

The chain has TRBV2 and TRBJ1-2; a possible D gene is TRBD1 (5 bases). Germline assignment: CDR1 SNHLY and CDR2 FYNNEI. The CDR3 loop spans 15 amino acids. V was trimmed by 6 bases and J by 0 bases, leaving 14 bases between them. DNA for the CDR3: TGTGCCAGCAGCCTAAGCAGGGCCCCTAACTATGGCTACACCTTC. Amino acid sequence: CASSLSRAPNYGYTF.

This chain connects TRBV7-2 to TRBJ1-1; the match to TRBD1 covers 9 bases. V dropped 5 bases and J dropped 0; count of bases not matched to a gene: 7. Germline V gives CDR1 SGHTA, CDR2 FQGNSA. The length of the CDR3 is 16 residues. The CDR3 region has the DNA TGTGCCAGCAGCCCTGCCGGGACAGGGATGAACACTGAAGCTTTCTTT. Translating gives CASSPAGTGMNTEAFF.

The V gene is TRBV28, the J gene TRBJ2-7, with no clear D. CDR1 and CDR2 (germline): MDHEN, SYDVKM. With 2 bases removed from V and 2 bases from J, the gap between germline ends came to 13 bases. The CDR3 runs to 15 residues. The CDR3 region is CASSLANFPPYEQYF. The CDR3 DNA reads as TGTGCCAGCAGTTTAGCGAACTTCCCCCCCTACGAGCAGTACTTC.